This is a list of T cell receptor beta chains from one sample in a study of Ad26.COV2.S vaccination and SARS-CoV-2 variants. The data were produced by immunoSEQ multiplex PCR, yet TCRdb's version contains in-frame clones alone and is incomplete. The sample records about 680,000 clones, roughly 90% being singletons. Sample: peripheral blood, taken in a trial of Ad26.COV2.S vaccine versus placebo. These receptors came from a person between 18 and 59 years old who received the Ad26.COV2.S COVID-19 vaccine or a placebo. Both conserved end residues are part of each CDR3. The size entry is marked missing in some rows and otherwise reads once, few, many or a size class.

clone size: .
CDR3 length: 15
V gene: TRBV7-7
J gene: TRBJ2-7
CDR3 protein: CASSLGPGVSYEQYF

clone size: .
CDR3 length: 13
V gene: TRBV10-3
J gene: TRBJ2-7
CDR3 protein: CAISVGQTYEQYF

clone size: .
CDR3 length: 16
V gene: TRBV3-1/TRBV3-2
J gene: TRBJ1-1
CDR3 protein: CASSQDGGDRGTEAFF

clone size: .
CDR3 length: 13
V gene: TRBV3-1/TRBV3-2
J gene: TRBJ2-2
CDR3 protein: CASSHLGAGELFF

clone size: .
CDR3 length: 11
V gene: TRBV5-4
J gene: TRBJ2-7
CDR3 protein: CASSFGDEQYF

clone size: .
CDR3 length: 16
V gene: TRBV19
J gene: TRBJ2-1
CDR3 protein: CASSIGELSSYNEQFF

clone size: .
CDR3 length: 13
V gene: TRBV3-1/TRBV3-2
J gene: TRBJ2-7
CDR3 protein: CASSQSLVTEQYF

clone size: many
CDR3 length: 15
V gene: TRBV7-9
J gene: TRBJ2-7
CDR3 protein: CASSLLGQGAGEQYF

clone size: .
CDR3 length: 14
V gene: TRBV11-2
J gene: TRBJ1-1
CDR3 protein: CASSLDLWGTEAFF

clone size: .
CDR3 length: 13
V gene: TRBV29-1
J gene: TRBJ2-3
CDR3 protein: CSAAPGTTDTQYF

clone size: .
CDR3 length: 15
V gene: TRBV6-2/TRBV6-3
J gene: TRBJ2-3
CDR3 protein: CASSYRGQNTDTQYF

clone size: .
CDR3 length: 14
V gene: TRBV15
J gene: TRBJ2-5
CDR3 protein: CATSRDRGMETQYF

clone size: .
CDR3 length: 13
V gene: TRBV7-9
J gene: TRBJ2-1
CDR3 protein: CASSSGERNEQFF

clone size: .
CDR3 length: 17
V gene: TRBV27
J gene: TRBJ2-6
CDR3 protein: CASSKQGFSSGANVLTF

clone size: .
CDR3 length: 13
V gene: TRBV12-3/TRBV12-4
J gene: TRBJ2-7
CDR3 protein: CASSLHGGIGQYF

clone size: .
CDR3 length: 19
V gene: TRBV7-2
J gene: TRBJ2-4
CDR3 protein: CASSWLTSGRARGGNIQYF

clone size: .
CDR3 length: 14
V gene: TRBV27
J gene: TRBJ2-5
CDR3 protein: CASSAGPYQETQYF

clone size: .
CDR3 length: 19
V gene: TRBV4-2
J gene: TRBJ2-1
CDR3 protein: CASSQGTRLGTSGYNEQFF

clone size: .
CDR3 length: 12
V gene: TRBV27
J gene: TRBJ1-1
CDR3 protein: CASKTANTEAFF

clone size: .
CDR3 length: 15
V gene: TRBV5-1
J gene: TRBJ2-6
CDR3 protein: CASSVGGTGANVLTF

clone size: .
CDR3 length: 15
V gene: TRBV6-2/TRBV6-3
J gene: TRBJ2-7
CDR3 protein: CASSYDREEGYEQYF

clone size: .
CDR3 length: 11
V gene: TRBV13
J gene: TRBJ1-2
CDR3 protein: CASSMGSGYTF

clone size: .
CDR3 length: 15
V gene: TRBV7-3
J gene: TRBJ2-3
CDR3 protein: CASRLLAVPTDTQYF

clone size: .
CDR3 length: 15
V gene: TRBV27
J gene: TRBJ2-1
CDR3 protein: CASSPWGGLRNEQFF

clone size: .
CDR3 length: 13
V gene: TRBV29-1
J gene: TRBJ2-7
CDR3 protein: CSVVVLAGREQYF

clone size: once
CDR3 length: 13
V gene: TRBV9
J gene: TRBJ1-6
CDR3 protein: CASSEGVESPLHF

clone size: .
CDR3 length: 11
V gene: TRBV12-3/TRBV12-4
J gene: TRBJ1-2
CDR3 protein: CASSLGTGYTF

clone size: .
CDR3 length: 14
V gene: TRBV5-1
J gene: TRBJ1-3
CDR3 protein: CASAPGRAGNTIYF

clone size: once
CDR3 length: 16
V gene: TRBV5-1
J gene: TRBJ2-3
CDR3 protein: CASSLVGEPSTDTQYF

clone size: .
CDR3 length: 16
V gene: TRBV7-9
J gene: TRBJ2-1
CDR3 protein: CASTRVPGLPSGEQFF

clone size: .
CDR3 length: 13
V gene: TRBV19
J gene: TRBJ1-1
CDR3 protein: CASSTYPTGEAFF

clone size: once
CDR3 length: 13
V gene: TRBV12-3/TRBV12-4
J gene: TRBJ2-7
CDR3 protein: CASSLGIRYEQYF

clone size: .
CDR3 length: 14
V gene: TRBV4-2
J gene: TRBJ1-1
CDR3 protein: CASSRGGYNTEAFF

clone size: .
CDR3 length: 14
V gene: TRBV6-5
J gene: TRBJ2-2
CDR3 protein: CASTGQLNTGELFF

clone size: once
CDR3 length: 16
V gene: TRBV7-2
J gene: TRBJ2-3
CDR3 protein: CASSLVTGRRTDTQYF

clone size: .
CDR3 length: 15
V gene: TRBV5-6
J gene: TRBJ2-3
CDR3 protein: CASSLAGTGFWREYF

clone size: once
CDR3 length: 12
V gene: TRBV2
J gene: TRBJ2-1
CDR3 protein: CASSEGVREQFF

clone size: once
CDR3 length: 15
V gene: TRBV19
J gene: TRBJ1-5
CDR3 protein: CASSPTDRVNQPQHF

clone size: .
CDR3 length: 15
V gene: TRBV19
J gene: TRBJ2-2
CDR3 protein: CASSVGTGPNGELFF

clone size: .
CDR3 length: 18
V gene: TRBV4-1
J gene: TRBJ2-4
CDR3 protein: CASSQDPSGSSAKNIQYF

clone size: .
CDR3 length: 13
V gene: TRBV2
J gene: TRBJ2-2
CDR3 protein: CATRQGPTGELFF

clone size: .
CDR3 length: 16
V gene: TRBV29-1
J gene: TRBJ1-4
CDR3 protein: CSVERVDSEFNEKLFF

clone size: once
CDR3 length: 11
V gene: TRBV5-6
J gene: TRBJ2-7
CDR3 protein: CASTLGREQYF

clone size: once
CDR3 length: 14
V gene: TRBV29-1
J gene: TRBJ1-1
CDR3 protein: CSVEEGPVNTEAFF

clone size: .
CDR3 length: 14
V gene: TRBV7-2
J gene: TRBJ2-3
CDR3 protein: CASSSAQKADTQYF

clone size: .
CDR3 length: 15
V gene: TRBV9
J gene: TRBJ2-7
CDR3 protein: CASSPTRDRVNEQYF